One sample yielded the 22 T cell receptor beta chains listed below, sequenced in a study of neurological immune-mediated disorders. From the 5' RACE reads, TCRdb called clonotypes with MiXCR, one entry per CDR3 protein. Here the sample spans roughly 25,000 distinct CDR3 sequences, more than 6% being singletons. The sample was PBMCs. These receptors all stem from a middle-aged woman in good health.

This clonotype was observed at least ten times. The J gene is TRBJ2-5, the V gene TRBV20-1; D is possibly TRBD1 or TRBD2 (5 bases each). The CDR3 loop spans 13 amino acids. Germline V CDR1 and CDR2: DFQATT, SNEGSKA (reference sequence). The V and J ends lost 5 bases and 3 bases respectively, with 13 bases between them. CDR3 sequence (DNA): TGCAGTGCTCCGACCGGGACGGAAGAGACCCAGTACTTC. The encoded protein is CSAPTGTEETQYF.

This clonotype was detected ten times or more. V usage is TRBV10-2 and J usage is TRBJ2-7, with a weak D call TRBD1 (7 bases). V dropped 3 bases and J dropped 6 bases, with 18 bases sitting between them. The CDR3 is 15 residues long. Germline V CDR1 and CDR2: WSHSY, SAAADI. In DNA, the CDR3 is TGCGCCAGCAGTGATGGGGAGACAGGGACTGCCGAGCAGTACTTC. Protein: CASSDGETGTAEQYF.

This clonotype was seen ten or more times. CDR3 in amino acids: CSANPSLTRNIQYF. DNA for the CDR3: TGCAGTGCTAACCCGAGCCTAACTCGAAACATTCAGTACTTC. The V call is TRBV20-1, the J call TRBJ2-4; D gene uncertain. From germline, CDR1 is DFQATT and CDR2 SNEGSKA (reference sequence). This CDR3 is 14 amino acids long. V dropped 4 bases and J dropped 6 bases, with 16 bases sitting between them.

This clonotype has at least ten counts. The J gene is TRBJ2-2, the V gene TRBV4-2; a weak D match, TRBD2 (5 bases). The CDR3 sequence is 17 residues long. Germline values: CDR1 LGHNA, CDR2 YNFKEQ. Deletions cut 0 bases from V and 2 bases from J, with 13 bases between. CDR3 nucleotides: TGTGCCAGCAGCCAAGAGGAGTGGAGGATAAACACCGGGGAGCTGTTTTTT. As protein: CASSQEEWRINTGELFF.

The sample holds many counts of this clonotype. The chain employs TRBV15 and TRBJ2-7; D unresolved. With 0 bases removed from V and 1 base from J, the gap between germline ends came to 13 bases. Germline V gene sequence: CDR1 LNHNV, CDR2 YYDKDF (reference sequence). The CDR3 runs to 16 residues. As DNA, the CDR3 is TGTGCCACCAGCAGAGATGGGGTTTACCCATCCTACGAGCAGTACTTC. This codes for CATSRDGVYPSYEQYF. Combining the CDR3 with reference TRBV15 and TRBJ2-7 gives the whole variable domain DAMVIQNPRYQVTQFGKPVTLSCSQTLNHNVMYWYQQKSSQAPKLLFHYYDKDFNNEADTPDNFQSRRPNTSFCFLDIRSPGLGDTAMYLCATSRDGVYPSYEQYFGPGTRLTVT.

The table lists this clonotype with many counts. The rearrangement uses TRBV5-1 and TRBJ2-1; 7 nucleotides align to TRBD1. Germline-derived CDR1 and CDR2 are SGHRS and YFSETQ. This CDR3 is 13 amino acids long. V dropped 3 bases and J dropped 4; count of bases not matched to a gene: 1. In nucleotides, the CDR3 is TGCGCCAGCAGCTCGGGACAGTACAATGAGCAGTTCTTC. This codes for CASSSGQYNEQFF.

Many counts were recorded for this clonotype. The genes are TRBV20-1 and TRBJ2-4; no firm D call. Per the germline V gene, CDR1 is DFQATT and CDR2 is SNEGSKA (reference sequence). This CDR3 has 13 amino acids. V was cut by 6 bases and J by 2 bases, with 11 bases left in between. The CDR3 here is CSAPPVSKNIQYF. Here the CDR3 DNA reads TGCAGTGCCCCCCCGGTATCCAAAAACATTCAGTACTTC.

This clonotype was counted many times. V gene TRBV20-1 combines with J gene TRBJ2-1; no reliable D call. Germline values: CDR1 DFQATT, CDR2 SNEGSKA (reference sequence). Trimming stripped 3 bases from V and 0 bases from J, with 15 bases between. CDR3 length equals 16 residues. CDR3 protein: CSASGGLPSSYNEQFF. For the CDR3, the DNA is TGCAGTGCTAGTGGTGGGCTACCGAGCTCCTACAATGAGCAGTTCTTC.

This chain links TRBV5-5 with TRBJ2-7, with a tentative D call TRBD1 (6 bases). Per germline, CDR1 SGHKS and CDR2 YYEKEE (reference sequence). V lost 2 bases, J lost 3 bases, and 15 bases lay in between. This CDR3 has 15 amino acids. The CDR3 reads CASSFGGRGLYEQYF. The CDR3 region has the DNA TGTGCCAGCAGCTTCGGCGGCAGGGGTCTCTACGAGCAGTACTTC.

This clonotype was recorded many times. The gene calls are TRBV20-1 and TRBJ1-4; D unresolved. This CDR3 spans 13 amino acids. The germline gives CDR1 DFQATT, CDR2 SNEGSKA (reference sequence). V gave up 3 bases and J gave up 8 bases, with 13 bases separating them. CDR3 amino acids: CSARGSLGEKLFF. CDR3 DNA sequence: TGCAGTGCTAGGGGGTCCTTGGGGGAAAAACTGTTTTTT.

This chain joins TRBV30 and TRBJ1-1; D unresolved. There are 11 residues in the CDR3. Between the trimmed V and J ends, which lost 2 bases and 7 bases, there was a span of 8 bases. Germline assignment: CDR1 GTSNPN and CDR2 SVGIG (reference sequence). This CDR3 reads CAWSNRREAFF. In DNA form, the CDR3 reads TGTGCCTGGAGTAATCGACGTGAAGCTTTCTTT.

This clonotype was recorded at least ten times. This rearrangement joins TRBV20-1 to TRBJ1-2; 8 nucleotides match TRBD1. The CDR3 loop spans 13 amino acids. V was pared by 5 bases and J by 3 bases, with 5 bases of the junction left unmatched. Looked up from germline, CDR1 is DFQATT and CDR2 is SNEGSKA (reference sequence). This CDR3 is CSAVPGQDYGYTF. DNA for the CDR3: TGCAGTGCTGTACCGGGACAGGACTATGGCTACACCTTC.

This clonotype is medium-sized (0.01 to 0.1%) within its sample. V usage is TRBV12-3 or TRBV12-4 and J usage is TRBJ1-2; unclear D gene. The CDR3 totals 16 residues. V shed 2 bases and J shed 2 bases, with 15 bases lying between them. CDR3 nucleotide sequence: TGTGCCAGCAGTTTACCCTCCATGGGAGGGAACTATGGCTACACCTTC. It codes for CASSLPSMGGNYGYTF.

This clonotype was observed many times. The chain links TRBV4-3 to TRBJ1-2; D unclear. Germline V gene sequence: CDR1 LGHNA, CDR2 YSLEER. V was trimmed by 0 bases and J by 4 bases, leaving 12 bases between them. This CDR3 has 15 residues. The CDR3 DNA follows: TGCGCCAGCAGCCAAGATCCGGGTGTGGGCTATGGCTACACCTTC. Translation: CASSQDPGVGYGYTF.

This clonotype was seen repeatedly, ten times or more. The V gene is TRBV12-3 or TRBV12-4, the J gene TRBJ2-7, with unresolved D. V was pared by 6 bases and J by 1 base, with 19 bases between. CDR3 size: 16 residues. DNA of the CDR3: TGTGCCAGCAGGCGCGATTCAGTCGGGCCTTCCTACGAGCAGTACTTC. Its protein product is CASRRDSVGPSYEQYF.

The sample holds many counts of this clonotype. The chain uses TRBV4-3 and TRBJ2-1; D is possibly TRBD2 (5 bases). This CDR3 has 13 amino acids. The germline V and J ends were trimmed by 0 bases and 8 bases, with 8 bases remaining between them. In germline, CDR1 is LGHNA, CDR2 YSLEER. CDR3 sequence: CASSQDSRDEQFF. CDR3 bases: TGCGCCAGCAGCCAAGATTCGCGGGATGAGCAGTTCTTC.

This clonotype was counted at least ten times. CDR3: CSARPDLNSPLHF. CDR3 DNA sequence: TGCAGTGCTCGACCGGATCTAAATTCACCCCTCCACTTT. The V call is TRBV20-1, the J call TRBJ1-6, with unresolved D. Germline lookup yields CDR1 DFQATT and CDR2 SNEGSKA (reference sequence). Trimming left V 5 bases short and J 7 bases short, with 12 bases between. The CDR3 is made up of 13 amino acids.

This clonotype was counted ten times or more. The CDR3 DNA follows: TGTGCCACCAGGGGGCTTTCCAATGAGCAGTTCTTC. It encodes CATRGLSNEQFF. The rearrangement links TRBV7-6 to TRBJ2-1, with 8 positions matching TRBD1. V was pared by 10 bases and J by 6 bases, with 5 bases of the junction left unmatched. Germline assignment: CDR1 SGHVS and CDR2 FNYEAQ. The CDR3 has 12 amino acids.

Here the CDR3 DNA reads TGTGCCAGCATAGCGGACGCCTACAATGAGCAGTTCTTC. Residues: CASIADAYNEQFF. The genes are TRBV2 and TRBJ2-1; weak D call: TRBD2 (6 bases). This CDR3 region has 13 residues. V lost 7 bases, J lost 2 bases, and 9 bases lay in between. Germline CDR1 is SNHLY and CDR2 is FYNNEI.

This clonotype came up many times. V and J are TRBV10-2 and TRBJ2-7; perhaps TRBD1 as D (6 bases). CDR1 is WSHSY and CDR2 is SAAADI in the germline V gene. The V gene lost 6 bases and the J gene lost 2 bases, with 11 bases spanning the gap. The CDR3 runs to 13 residues. CDR3 protein: CASRQGVAYEQYF. CDR3 nucleotides: TGCGCCAGCAGACAGGGAGTGGCCTACGAGCAGTACTTC.

This clonotype was observed many times. The chain uses TRBV11-2 and TRBJ2-6; D is possibly TRBD1 or TRBD2 (5 bases each). Germline CDR1 is SGHAT and CDR2 is FQNNGV. V gave up 2 bases and J gave up 4 bases, with 9 bases separating them. The CDR3 runs 15 residues. CDR3 residues: CASSLMWGGANVLTF. CDR3 DNA sequence: TGTGCCAGCAGCTTAATGTGGGGGGGGGCCAACGTCCTGACTTTC.

Ten or more counts support this clonotype. The gene calls are TRBV3-1 and TRBJ2-5, with a possible D match to TRBD1 (6 bases). V was shortened by 4 bases and J by 2 bases, with 17 bases between the two germline ends. Germline CDR1 is LGHDT and CDR2 is YNNKEL (reference sequence). CDR3 size: 16 residues. The CDR3 bases are TGTGCCAGCAGCCCATCCAGCAGGGGATCTCAAGAGACCCAGTACTTC. Protein: CASSPSSRGSQETQYF.